The 27 T cell receptor beta chains below were found in one sample sequenced in a study of Graves' ophthalmopathy and Graves' hyperthyroidism. Amplifying from RNA transcripts, the study obtained TCR beta CDR3 regions. The first round was an RT-PCR with HTBI primers, and the second round was a multiplex PCR. Using its own MiXCR run on the multiplex PCR reads, TCRdb lists one record per CDR3 protein. The table includes about 400,000 distinct CDR3 sequences, about a sixth detected once. Source material: peripheral blood. These receptors came from a woman under 30 with Graves' ophthalmopathy.

This clonotype occurred a few times. This chain connects TRBV29-1 to TRBJ1-2; no clear D. Trimming pared 5 bases from V and 9 bases from J, leaving 13 bases between. CDR3 length: 11 residues. Germline V gene lookup returns CDR1 SQVTM and CDR2 ANQGSEA. In nucleotides, the CDR3 is TGCAGCGTTACTCAGGCCGGGAGCTACACCTTC. It yields the protein CSVTQAGSYTF.

This clonotype appeared many times. The rearrangement links TRBV5-1 to TRBJ1-2, with D perhaps matching TRBD1 (5 bases). V gave up 5 bases and J gave up 6 bases, with 11 bases separating them. Germline CDR1 and CDR2: SGHRS and YFSETQ. The CDR3 contains 12 residues. The CDR3 coding sequence is TGCGCCAGCAGGATAGGGGATAATGGCTACACCTTC. Residues: CASRIGDNGYTF.

This clonotype was observed many times. The chain combines TRBV28 with TRBJ1-2; a possible D gene is TRBD1 (6 bases). The CDR3 runs 15 residues. The germline V gene encodes CDR1 MDHEN and CDR2 SYDVKM. Trimming cost V 9 bases and J 2 bases, with 19 bases left between them. CDR3 DNA: TGTGCCAGTAGACACGACAGGAGCCCCAACTATGGCTACACCTTC. It specifies CASRHDRSPNYGYTF.

This clonotype was observed many times. The genes are TRBV28 and TRBJ2-7; either TRBD1 or TRBD2 may fit D (5 bases each). V shed 8 bases and J shed 6 bases, with 23 bases lying between them. In germline, CDR1 is MDHEN, CDR2 SYDVKM. The CDR3 runs 15 residues. The CDR3 DNA follows: TGTGCCAGCCTACCAGTGGGGGACGTCTCCCTCGAGCAGTACTTC. Translating gives CASLPVGDVSLEQYF.

This clonotype has ten or more counts. V is TRBV6-1 and J is TRBJ2-7, with 9 bases fitting TRBD2. Germline CDR1 reads MNHNS; CDR2 reads SASEGT. The V and J ends lost 4 bases and 2 bases, in that order; junction bases with no gene match: 6. The CDR3 is made up of 15 amino acids. CDR3 region: CASSVLAGVTYEQYF. The CDR3 coding sequence is TGTGCCAGCAGTGTCTTAGCGGGGGTCACCTACGAGCAGTACTTC.

This clonotype occurred many times. This chain links TRBV4-3 with TRBJ2-7; 13 nucleotides match TRBD2. Germline V CDR1 and CDR2: LGHNA, YSLEER. CDR3 size: 15 residues. The trim removed 3 bases at V and 3 bases at J, leaving 2 bases unmatched. This CDR3 is CASSHGLAGVYEQYF. CDR3 nucleotide sequence: TGCGCCAGCAGCCACGGACTAGCGGGGGTCTACGAGCAGTACTTC.

There are many counts of this clonotype. This sequence joins TRBV6-1 and TRBJ1-1; 8 nucleotides match TRBD1. The CDR3 runs to 15 residues. Germline V lookup: CDR1 MNHNS, CDR2 SASEGT. J gave up 4 bases and V 4 bases, and 8 bases lay outside the gene matches. This CDR3 is CASSGYRGRSTEAFF. Written as DNA, the CDR3 is TGTGCCAGCAGTGGTTACAGGGGGAGAAGCACTGAAGCTTTCTTT.

At least ten counts were recorded for this clonotype. This chain connects TRBV11-1 to TRBJ2-2; D is uncertain. V lost 3 bases and J lost 0, with 14 bases in between. This CDR3 contains 17 residues. The germline V gene encodes CDR1 SGHAT and CDR2 FQDESV (reference sequence). The CDR3 nucleotides are TGTGCCAGCAGCTTCAATTCGCACCGTCCGAACACCGGGGAGCTGTTTTTT. This gives the protein CASSFNSHRPNTGELFF.

In its sample, this clonotype was seen many times. The V and J genes are TRBV29-1 and TRBJ1-1; D is unclear. The V gene's germline CDR1 is SQVTM and CDR2 ANQGSEA. V lost 7 bases, J lost 0 bases, and 12 bases lay in between. The CDR3 sequence is 13 residues long. The CDR3 nucleotides read TGCAGCGCCCAGTCTGGTCTGAACACTGAAGCTTTCTTT. The encoded protein is CSAQSGLNTEAFF. The variable domain in full, completed from reference TRBV29-1 and TRBJ1-1, reads SAVISQKPSRDICQRGTSLTIQCQVDSQVTMMFWYRQQPGQSLTLIATANQGSEATYESGFVIDKFPISRPNLTFSTLTVSNMSPEDSSIYLCSAQSGLNTEAFFGQGTRLTVV.

This clonotype was detected many times. The chain recombines TRBV5-1 with TRBJ1-5; D ambiguous. The CDR3 has 15 residues. Trimming pared 0 bases from V and 7 bases from J, leaving 14 bases between. Per germline, CDR1 SGHRS and CDR2 YFSETQ. The CDR3 reads CASSLVGVTGQPQHF. In nucleotides, the CDR3 is TGCGCCAGCAGCTTGGTTGGGGTCACGGGCCAGCCCCAGCATTTT.

The chain has TRBV29-1 and TRBJ2-2; TRBD1 matches at 11 bases. This CDR3 has 14 residues. The J segment lost 6 bases and the V segment lost 7 bases, leaving 7 bases of the junction unmatched. Germline V CDR1 and CDR2: SQVTM, ANQGSEA. This CDR3 reads CSAPGQGAAGELFF. Written as DNA, the CDR3 is TGCAGCGCCCCCGGACAGGGGGCGGCCGGGGAGCTGTTTTTT.

The V and J genes are TRBV6-5 and TRBJ2-7, with TRBD1 matching 7 bases. CDR1 and CDR2 (germline): MNHEY, SVGAGI. The CDR3 has 16 amino acids. The J segment lost 5 bases and the V segment lost 0 bases, leaving 10 bases of the junction unmatched. As DNA, the CDR3 is TGTGCCAGCAGTTACTCCCCCCCCGACAGGGTAGACGAGCAGTACTTC. Translated: CASSYSPPDRVDEQYF.

This clonotype was counted many times. The chain uses TRBV11-2 and TRBJ1-1, with D hard to call. The germline V and J ends were trimmed by 2 bases and 1 base, with 8 bases remaining between them. Per the germline V gene, CDR1 is SGHAT and CDR2 is FQNNGV. The CDR3 extends over 14 amino acids. In DNA form, the CDR3 reads TGTGCCAGCAGCTTATCTAGGTGGAACACTGAAGCTTTCTTT. It translates to CASSLSRWNTEAFF.

This clonotype came up many times. A read error may account for a junction end that differs from germline. The chain employs TRBV5-1 and TRBJ2-2, with 8 positions matching TRBD2. The germline V gene encodes CDR1 SGHRS and CDR2 YFSETQ. This CDR3 spans 16 amino acids. The CDR3 DNA follows: TGCGCTAGCAGCTTCGGGACTAGAGTAGGAACCGGGGAGCTGTTTTTT. This encodes CASSFGTRVGTGELFF.

In its sample, this clonotype was seen a few times. V usage is TRBV12-3 or TRBV12-4 and J usage is TRBJ1-1; D perhaps matches TRBD1 (5 bases). The V end lost 1 base, the J end lost 10 bases, and 16 bases lay between the germline ends. CDR3 size: 14 residues. The CDR3 loop is CASSLGGGLFRAFF. For the CDR3, the DNA is TGTGCCAGCAGTTTAGGGGGCGGTCTGTTTAGAGCTTTCTTT.

Ten or more counts support this clonotype. The chain has TRBV27 and TRBJ1-1; weak D call: TRBD1 (6 bases). The CDR3 consists of 13 residues. Germline loops: CDR1 MNHEY, CDR2 SMNVEV (reference sequence). V was shortened by 6 bases and J by 5 bases, with 13 bases between the two germline ends. This CDR3 reads CASSYNRETEAFF. The CDR3 coding sequence is TGTGCCAGCAGCTATAACAGGGAAACTGAAGCTTTCTTT.

In DNA, the CDR3 is TGCGCCAGCAGCCAGTCAATCTTCGGGACAGGGGACTACGAGCAGTACTTC. Its protein product is CASSQSIFGTGDYEQYF. V and J are TRBV4-1 and TRBJ2-7; TRBD1 matches at 10 bases. After removal of 3 bases from V and 3 bases from J, the junction contained 11 bases not matched to a gene. The germline gives CDR1 MGHRA, CDR2 YSYEKL. This CDR3 is 17 amino acids long.

The CDR3 DNA is TGTGCCAGCAGTTACCGGGACACGGGTGAAGCTTTCTTT. The encoded protein is CASSYRDTGEAFF. The chain is built from TRBV6-5 and TRBJ1-1, with D possibly TRBD1 on 6 matching bases. The CDR3 runs 13 residues. The V gene's germline CDR1 is MNHEY and CDR2 SVGAGI. V lost 2 bases, J lost 7 bases, and 11 bases lay in between.

There are many counts of this clonotype. The chain recombines TRBV6-5 with TRBJ1-3; D may be TRBD1 (6 bases). The ends were cut back, 1 base at V and 8 bases at J, with 18 bases in the middle. The CDR3 spans 16 residues. CDR1 and CDR2 (germline): MNHEY, SVGAGI. The CDR3 loop is CASSYFAVGAGDTIYF. The CDR3 DNA reads TGTGCCAGCAGTTACTTCGCCGTGGGGGCCGGAGACACCATATATTTT.

The rearrangement links TRBV4-2 to TRBJ2-7; 7 bases are shared with TRBD2. This CDR3 has 14 amino acids. V was clipped by 2 bases and J by 4 bases; unmatched bases: 5. CDR1 and CDR2 from the germline V gene are LGHNA and YNFKEQ. In nucleotides, the CDR3 is TGTGCCAGCAGCCAATCTAGCGGACCTTACGAGCAGTACTTC. It translates to CASSQSSGPYEQYF.

This clonotype was detected many times. This chain uses TRBV11-2 with TRBJ1-1; D not resolved. CDR3 length: 14 residues. Deletions cut 5 bases from V and 1 base from J, with 11 bases between. Germline V lookup: CDR1 SGHAT, CDR2 FQNNGV. The CDR3 spells CASSPRRPNTEAFF. DNA of the CDR3: TGTGCCAGCAGCCCCCGCCGACCGAACACTGAAGCTTTCTTT.

This clonotype was counted many times. The chain is built from TRBV5-1 and TRBJ1-1, with TRBD1 identical over 9 bases. This CDR3 contains 18 residues. Looked up from germline, CDR1 is SGHRS and CDR2 is YFSETQ. Trimming removed 3 bases from V and 4 bases from J; junction bases left unmatched: 16. The DNA of the CDR3 is TGCGCCAGCAGCTCGATGACAGGGGGAGAAGTTGGGGCCACTGAAGCTTTCTTT. Protein product: CASSSMTGGEVGATEAFF.

The chain couples TRBV19 to TRBJ2-7, with 7 bases identical to TRBD2. V gave up 5 bases and J gave up 4 bases; unmatched junction bases: 11. This CDR3 comprises 15 residues. Per the germline V gene, CDR1 is LNHDA and CDR2 is SQIVND (reference sequence). The CDR3 protein is CASSPKAGEGYEQYF. In DNA form, the CDR3 reads TGTGCCAGTAGTCCCAAGGCGGGAGAGGGTTACGAGCAGTACTTC. Filled out from reference TRBV19 and TRBJ2-7, the complete variable domain reads DGGITQSPKYLFRKEGQNVTLSCEQNLNHDAMYWYRQDPGQGLRLIYYSQIVNDFQKGDIAEGYSVSREKKESFPLTVTSAQKNPTAFYLCASSPKAGEGYEQYFGPGTRLTVT.

J is TRBJ2-5 and V is TRBV30; tentatively, D is TRBD2 (6 bases). There are 14 residues in the CDR3. V was pared by 2 bases and J by 4 bases, with 14 bases between. CDR1 GTSNPN and CDR2 SVGIG come from the germline V gene (reference sequence). The CDR3 loop is CAWSSGSGVETQYF. The CDR3 bases are TGTGCCTGGAGTTCGGGTTCGGGAGTAGAGACCCAGTACTTC.

In this sample, this clonotype turned up many times. The J gene is TRBJ1-1, the V gene TRBV5-1, with TRBD1 matching over 9 bases. V lost 5 bases to trimming and J lost 1 base; unmatched junction nucleotides: 12. This CDR3 has 17 residues. Looked up from germline, CDR1 is SGHRS and CDR2 is YFSETQ. The CDR3 here is CASRGPGQGSENTEAFF. Here the CDR3 DNA reads TGCGCCAGCAGGGGTCCGGGACAGGGATCAGAGAACACTGAAGCTTTCTTT.

The CDR3: CASRGQRDSNQPQHF. The CDR3 nucleotides are TGTGCCAGTAGAGGACAGAGGGATAGCAATCAGCCCCAGCATTTT. V is TRBV19 and J is TRBJ1-5; possibly TRBD1 for D (6 bases). CDR3 length: 15 residues. The V gene lost 6 bases and the J gene lost 0 bases, with 12 bases spanning the gap. Germline V gene lookup returns CDR1 LNHDA and CDR2 SQIVND (reference sequence). The full variable domain, completed using reference TRBV19 and TRBJ1-5, is DGGITQSPKYLFRKEGQNVTLSCEQNLNHDAMYWYRQDPGQGLRLIYYSQIVNDFQKGDIAEGYSVSREKKESFPLTVTSAQKNPTAFYLCASRGQRDSNQPQHFGDGTRLSIL.

The J gene is TRBJ2-7, the V gene TRBV5-1; D is tentatively TRBD1 or TRBD2 (5 bases each). V lost 0 bases and J 1 base, leaving 11 bases between the germline ends. Germline V gene sequence: CDR1 SGHRS, CDR2 YFSETQ. This CDR3 region has 15 residues. CDR3 residues: CASSLDGAASYEQYF. The CDR3 DNA follows: TGCGCCAGCAGCTTGGACGGGGCCGCGTCCTACGAGCAGTACTTC.